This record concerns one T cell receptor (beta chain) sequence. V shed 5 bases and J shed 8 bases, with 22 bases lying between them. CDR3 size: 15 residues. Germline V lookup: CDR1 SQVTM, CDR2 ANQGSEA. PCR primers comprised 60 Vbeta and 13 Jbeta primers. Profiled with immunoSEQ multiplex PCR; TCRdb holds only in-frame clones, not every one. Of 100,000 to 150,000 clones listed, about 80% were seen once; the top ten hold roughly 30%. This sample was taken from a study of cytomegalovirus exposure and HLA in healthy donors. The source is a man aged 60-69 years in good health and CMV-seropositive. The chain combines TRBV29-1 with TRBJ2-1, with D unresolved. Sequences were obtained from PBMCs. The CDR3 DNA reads TGCAGCGTTTCAATCGGCGGTCAATCTTGGGATGAGCAGTTCTTC. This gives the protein CSVSIGGQSWDEQFF.